Below, 15 T cell receptor beta chains from the same sample are listed, as sequenced in a study of T cell responses to AZD1222 COVID-19 vaccine. Some clones are missing from TCRdb's copy, which holds only in-frame ones; the method was immunoSEQ multiplex PCR. Of about 42,000 clones in the sample, approximately 88% were seen once. The sample consisted of peripheral blood, taken 28 days after the second AZD1222 dose. These receptors originate from an adult who received the AZD1222 COVID-19 vaccine.

The V call is TRBV6-1, the J call TRBJ2-1; 8 positions match TRBD2. From germline, CDR1 is MNHNS and CDR2 SASEGT. CDR3 length: 12 amino acids. The J segment lost 15 bases and the V segment lost 3 bases, leaving 7 bases of the junction unmatched. The CDR3 nucleotides read TGTGCCAGCAGTGACGGACTAGCAAAGTCGTTCTTC. This encodes CASSDGLAKSFF.

The chain combines TRBV2 with TRBJ1-1, with D maybe TRBD1 (6 bases). The CDR3 sequence is 13 residues long. With 5 bases removed from V and 6 bases from J, the gap between germline ends came to 13 bases. Germline lookup yields CDR1 SNHLY and CDR2 FYNNEI. The CDR3 is CASSKTGLPEAFF. The CDR3 DNA is TGTGCCAGCAGTAAAACAGGGTTGCCTGAAGCTTTCTTT.

The chain's CDR3 is CASSQDWQGSGNTIYF. For the CDR3, the DNA is TGTGCCAGCAGCCAAGATTGGCAGGGCTCTGGAAACACCATATATTTT. J is TRBJ1-3 and V is TRBV4-2, with a tentative D call TRBD1 (5 bases). Germline CDR1 is LGHNA and CDR2 is YNFKEQ. The V gene lost 0 bases and the J gene lost 0 bases, with 9 bases spanning the gap. This CDR3 spans 16 amino acids.

The chain joins TRBV11-1 to TRBJ2-4; 11 nucleotides agree with TRBD2. Germline loops: CDR1 SGHAT, CDR2 FQDESV (reference sequence). Trimming removed 5 bases from V and 8 bases from J; junction bases left unmatched: 8. The CDR3 covers 15 residues. CDR3 DNA sequence: TGTGCCAGCAGCACTAGCGGGAGAAGTGGAGACATTCAGTACTTC. Translating it yields CASSTSGRSGDIQYF.

The gene calls are TRBV7-2 and TRBJ1-4; D ambiguous. The CDR3 is made up of 13 amino acids. The V and J ends lost 9 bases and 2 bases respectively, with 10 bases between them. Per germline, CDR1 SGHTA and CDR2 FQGNSA. The DNA of the CDR3 is TGTGCCAGTGCGGGCCGGACTAATGAAAAACTGTTTTTT. Translated, it gives CASAGRTNEKLFF. The full variable domain, completed using reference TRBV7-2 and TRBJ1-4, is GAGVSQSPSNKVTEKGKDVELRCDPISGHTALYWYRQSLGQGLEFLIYFQGNSAPDKSGLPSDRFSAERTGGSVSTLTIQRTQQEDSAVYLCASAGRTNEKLFFGSGTQLSVL.

The rearrangement joins TRBV5-5 to TRBJ1-5, with a possible D match to TRBD1 (5 bases). CDR1 and CDR2 from the germline V gene are SGHKS and YYEKEE (reference sequence). Trimming cost V 4 bases and J 0 bases, with 8 bases left between them. CDR3 size: 14 residues. Here the CDR3 DNA reads TGTGCCAGCAGCGGGGGTCATAGCAATCAGCCCCAGCATTTT. It specifies CASSGGHSNQPQHF.

On this clone itself: The sample holds other DNA sequences that translate to the same CDR3. The CDR3 DNA follows: TGTGCCAGCAGTTACGGTCGAGGGAGCTACAATGAGCAGTTCTTC. Its translation: CASSYGRGSYNEQFF. V is TRBV6-5 and J is TRBJ2-1; D might be TRBD2 (5 bases). V was trimmed by 2 bases and J by 3 bases, leaving 11 bases between them. From germline, CDR1 is MNHEY and CDR2 SVGAGI. The CDR3 runs to 15 residues.

J is TRBJ2-7 and V is TRBV3-1 (or the pseudogene TRBV3-2), with D uncertain. The CDR3 extends over 15 amino acids. Germline CDR1 is LGHDT and CDR2 is YNNKEL (reference sequence). The V gene lost 0 bases and the J gene lost 6 bases, with 15 bases spanning the gap. As DNA, the CDR3 is TGTGCCAGCAGCCAAGATTCGTCCCCTGGCACCGAGCAGTACTTC. This encodes CASSQDSSPGTEQYF.

This chain uses TRBV4-2 with TRBJ2-7, with D possibly TRBD2 on 5 matching bases. The V gene's germline CDR1 is LGHNA and CDR2 YNFKEQ. The CDR3 length is 14 residues. V dropped 4 bases and J dropped 5 bases, with 15 bases sitting between them. DNA of the CDR3: TGTGCCAGCAGCCCAACGACGGGGTCCGACGAGCAGTACTTC. This translates into CASSPTTGSDEQYF.

Only one count was recorded for this clone. The rearrangement links TRBV18 to TRBJ2-5; D gene unclear. V was trimmed by 2 bases and J by 2 bases, leaving 12 bases between them. Germline loops: CDR1 KGHSH, CDR2 LQKENI. CDR3 length equals 15 residues. CDR3 protein: CASSPSQTEQETQYF. CDR3 in DNA: TGTGCCAGCTCACCAAGTCAAACCGAGCAAGAGACCCAGTACTTC.

Only one count was recorded for this clone. Here the CDR3 DNA reads TGTGCCAGCAGCCCCGCCGGGACTAGTCGCCACGAGCAGTACTTC. This codes for CASSPAGTSRHEQYF. This chain links TRBV7-6 with TRBJ2-7, with 8 positions matching TRBD2. This CDR3 contains 15 residues. Looked up from germline, CDR1 is SGHVS and CDR2 is FNYEAQ. J lost 5 bases, V lost 5 bases, and 11 bases had no gene match.

The chain combines TRBV7-9 with TRBJ2-5, with a possible D match to TRBD2 (6 bases). With 5 bases removed from V and 1 base from J, the gap between germline ends came to 20 bases. Germline CDR1 reads SEHNR; CDR2 reads FQNEAQ (reference sequence). This CDR3 region has 17 residues. The CDR3 region has the DNA TGTGCCAGCAGCCCTCCAGGTGGGCGGGGATTCCAAGAGACCCAGTACTTC. Translating it yields CASSPPGGRGFQETQYF. Full variable domain (remainder filled in from reference TRBV7-9 and TRBJ2-5): DTGVSQNPRHKITKRGQNVTFRCDPISEHNRLYWYRQTLGQGPEFLTYFQNEAQLEKSRLLSDRFSAERPKGSFSTLEIQRTEQGDSAMYLCASSPPGGRGFQETQYFGPGTRLLVL.

The DNA of the CDR3 is TGTGCCAGCTCACCAAACCCCAGGGGTGACACTGAAGCTTTCTTT. This gives the protein CASSPNPRGDTEAFF. V is TRBV18 and J is TRBJ1-1; perhaps TRBD1 as D (6 bases). CDR1 is KGHSH, CDR2 LQKENI, per germline. The CDR3 has 15 amino acids. V was shortened by 2 bases and J by 3 bases, with 13 bases between the two germline ends.

This clone was observed a single time. This chain links TRBV18 with TRBJ1-2; possible D gene TRBD1, 5 bases. The CDR3 length is 14 residues. Looked up from germline, CDR1 is KGHSH and CDR2 is LQKENI. V lost 4 bases, J lost 4 bases, and 13 bases lay in between. The CDR3 spells CASSRDRDAYGYTF. The CDR3 DNA sequence: TGTGCCAGCTCACGCGACCGGGACGCCTATGGCTACACCTTC.

This rearrangement joins TRBV12-3 or TRBV12-4 to TRBJ1-2; D is undetermined. The CDR3 covers 12 residues. The V end was cut by 3 bases, the J end by 3 bases, with 5 bases between. The CDR3 region has the DNA TGTGCCAGCAGTTTTACAGACTATGGCTACACCTTC. Its protein product is CASSFTDYGYTF.